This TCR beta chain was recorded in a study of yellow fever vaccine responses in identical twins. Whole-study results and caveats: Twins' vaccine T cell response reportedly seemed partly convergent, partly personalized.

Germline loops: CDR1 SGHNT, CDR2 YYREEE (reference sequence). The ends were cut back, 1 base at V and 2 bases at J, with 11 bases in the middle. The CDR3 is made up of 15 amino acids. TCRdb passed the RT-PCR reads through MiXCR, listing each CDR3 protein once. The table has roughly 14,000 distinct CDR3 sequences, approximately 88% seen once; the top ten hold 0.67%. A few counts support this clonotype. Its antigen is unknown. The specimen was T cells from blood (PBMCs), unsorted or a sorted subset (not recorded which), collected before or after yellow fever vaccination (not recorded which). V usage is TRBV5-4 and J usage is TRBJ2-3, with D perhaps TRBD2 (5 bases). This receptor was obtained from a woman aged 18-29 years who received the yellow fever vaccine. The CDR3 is CASSLSLAPTDTQYF. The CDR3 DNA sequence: TGTGCCAGCAGCTTGTCGCTAGCCCCCACAGATACGCAGTATTTT. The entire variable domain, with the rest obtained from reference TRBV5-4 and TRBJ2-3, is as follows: ETGVTQSPTHLIKTRGQQVTLRCSSQSGHNTVSWYQQALGQGPQFIFQYYREEENGRGNFPPRFSGLQFPNYSSELNVNALELDDSALYLCASSLSLAPTDTQYFGPGTRLTVL.